The 27 T cell receptor beta chains reported below all come from one sample, sequenced in a study of blood T cells in healthy people across ages (dated by TCRdb to between 2015 and 2017). Libraries came from 5' RACE. The sample was run on an Illumina HiSeq 2500. A second PCR of roughly 6 to 11 cycles was performed with a sample-barcoded 5' primer and a J-beta primer mix. TCRdb passed the public sequencing reads through fastp at Q25 and MiXCR, retaining productive beta sequences. Each CDR3 protein gets just one entry, which takes the most common genes and DNA from the rows behind it. The sample profile shows about 640,000 distinct CDR3 sequences; around three fifths of them were found once. Approximately 37% of the sample rests with the top ten. Specimen: blood. The receptors were gathered from a man between 60 and 70 years old in good health.

V and J are TRBV2 and TRBJ1-2; weak D call: TRBD1 (6 bases). The CDR3 spans 17 residues. Germline CDR1 and CDR2: SNHLY and FYNNEI. Trimming removed 4 bases at V and 2 bases at J, with 20 bases between. CDR3 residues: CASSVELSGARNYGYTF. The CDR3 DNA reads TGTGCCAGCAGTGTGGAACTCTCAGGGGCGAGAAACTATGGCTACACCTTC.

The chain uses TRBV15 and TRBJ1-4, with D unresolved. The V end was cut by 0 bases, the J end by 4 bases, with 6 bases between. Germline CDR1 is LNHNV and CDR2 is YYDKDF (reference sequence). The CDR3 totals 14 residues. The CDR3 sequence: CATSREAGNEKLFF. CDR3 bases: TGTGCCACCAGCAGAGAGGCGGGTAATGAAAAACTGTTTTTT.

This clonotype appeared a few times. This chain joins TRBV28 and TRBJ2-5, with 9 nucleotides matching TRBD1. The ends lost 5 bases at V and 2 bases at J; junction bases unmatched: 6. This CDR3 region has 15 residues. The germline CDR1 and CDR2 sequences are MDHEN and SYDVKM. The CDR3, as DNA: TGTGCCAGCAGTACAGGGGGCCCTTTTCAAGAGACCCAGTACTTC. Translating gives CASSTGGPFQETQYF.

This chain joins TRBV24-1 and TRBJ2-3; 12 nucleotides match TRBD2. The germline CDR1 and CDR2 sequences are KGHDR and SFDVKD. With 3 bases clipped from V and 4 bases from J, the junction kept 1 base outside the gene matches. The CDR3 runs to 15 residues. In DNA, the CDR3 is TGTGCCACCAGTGATGCTAGCGGGGGGGCAGATACGCAGTATTTT. It translates to CATSDASGGADTQYF.

This sequence joins TRBV6-5 and TRBJ2-6, with unresolved D. This CDR3 is built from 16 residues. V was shortened by 3 bases and J by 0 bases, with 9 bases between the two germline ends. CDR1 and CDR2 from the germline V gene are MNHEY and SVGAGI. The CDR3 is CASSYGENSGANVLTF. In nucleotides, the CDR3 is TGTGCCAGCAGTTATGGTGAGAACTCTGGGGCCAACGTCCTGACTTTC.

The genes are TRBV4-1 and TRBJ2-7; D is undetermined. Per the germline V gene, CDR1 is MGHRA and CDR2 is YSYEKL. Trimming took 1 base from V and 3 from J, leaving 13 bases between them. The CDR3 spans 15 residues. The CDR3 is CASSQGNGPSYEQYF. The CDR3 DNA is TGCGCCAGCAGCCAAGGGAACGGACCTAGCTACGAGCAGTACTTC.

The chain uses TRBV15 and TRBJ2-5; possibly TRBD1 or TRBD2 for D (6 bases each). The V gene's germline CDR1 is LNHNV and CDR2 YYDKDF (reference sequence). V was pared by 0 bases and J by 4 bases, with 9 bases between. The CDR3 contains 14 residues. The chain's CDR3 is CATSREGGRETQYF. CDR3 nucleotides: TGTGCCACCAGCAGAGAGGGGGGCCGAGAGACCCAGTACTTC.

This sequence joins TRBV6-5 and TRBJ2-3, with 9 bases that match TRBD2. V shed 0 bases, J shed 2 bases, and the junction held 9 bases outside the gene matches. The CDR3 has 18 residues. CDR1 and CDR2 from the germline V gene are MNHEY and SVGAGI. In DNA form, the CDR3 reads TGTGCCAGCAGTTACTCAGCGGCGCGGGGGGGTCTCACAGATACGCAGTATTTT. It codes for CASSYSAARGGLTDTQYF.

This rearrangement joins TRBV2 to TRBJ2-1; D may be TRBD2 (7 bases). Near its end, the DNA agrees better with TRBJ2-7, so the J call may be wrong. This CDR3 is built from 15 residues. Germline CDR1 and CDR2: SNHLY and FYNNEI. CDR3 amino acids: CATKGGVGSYNEQYF. The CDR3 nucleotides are TGTGCCACCAAAGGGGGGGTAGGCTCCTACAATGAGCAGTACTTC.

The chain uses TRBV21-1 and TRBJ2-1; TRBD1 was called by the table and not checked on the DNA. TRBV21-1 is flagged as a pseudogene. The CDR3 spans 20 residues. In nucleotides, the CDR3 is TGTGCCAGCAGCAAAGGGGACAGGGGGAGAAGCCTAGCGGGGAACAATGAGCAGTTCTTC. This encodes CASSKGDRGRSLAGNNEQFF.

V usage is TRBV4-1 and J usage is TRBJ2-1; maybe TRBD2 (5 bases). The CDR3 has 14 residues. Deletions cut 5 bases from V and 7 bases from J, with 15 bases between. Germline values: CDR1 MGHRA, CDR2 YSYEKL. DNA of the CDR3: TGCGCCAGCAGCATCCAGCGGAGCAGGAATGAGCAGTTCTTC. This encodes CASSIQRSRNEQFF.

The chain carries TRBV12-3 or TRBV12-4 and TRBJ1-5, with D perhaps matching TRBD1 (5 bases). The CDR3 consists of 15 residues. V gave up 3 bases and J gave up 3 bases, with 12 bases separating them. The CDR3 region has the DNA TGTGCCAGCAGTTTGAATCCGGGGGTCAATCAGCCCCAGCATTTT. This gives the protein CASSLNPGVNQPQHF.

This clonotype showed up just a few times. V and J are TRBV7-2 and TRBJ1-2, with 9 positions matching TRBD1. The V gene's germline CDR1 is SGHTA and CDR2 FQGNSA. V shed 1 base and J 4 bases; nucleotides not matched to a gene: 4. The CDR3 consists of 15 residues. The DNA of the CDR3 is TGTGCCAGCAGCTTAGTGGGACAGGGAGTCTATGGCTACACCTTC. Translation: CASSLVGQGVYGYTF.

The count of this clonotype is one. The chain joins TRBV20-1 to TRBJ1-2; D uncertain. This CDR3 has 11 residues. CDR1 and CDR2 (germline): DFQATT, SNEGSKA (reference sequence). Trimming took 5 bases from V and 2 from J, leaving 6 bases between them. In DNA, the CDR3 is TGCAGTGCTCAGACAAACTATGGCTACACCTTC. This codes for CSAQTNYGYTF.

V usage is TRBV7-2 and J usage is TRBJ2-5; D may be TRBD2 (7 bases). The CDR3 length is 16 residues. V lost 1 base and J 3 bases, leaving 15 bases between the germline ends. Germline V gives CDR1 SGHTA, CDR2 FQGNSA. CDR3 in DNA: TGTGCCAGCAGCTTAGTTGTGCGGGGGACAAAAGAGACCCAGTACTTC. Translation gives CASSLVVRGTKETQYF.

In DNA, the CDR3 is TGTGCCAGCAGCCCCGGGACAGGGGCTAATGAAAAACTGTTTTTT. Translated: CASSPGTGANEKLFF. The chain uses TRBV7-7 and TRBJ1-4, with TRBD1 identical over 10 bases. The CDR3 sequence is 15 residues long. V shed 5 bases and J 3 bases; nucleotides not matched to a gene: 3. Per germline, CDR1 SSHAT and CDR2 FNYEAQ (reference sequence). The full variable domain, with the rest looked up from reference TRBV7-7 and TRBJ1-4, is GAGVSQSPRYKVTKRGQDVTLRCDPISSHATLYWYQQALGQGPEFLTYFNYEAQPDKSGLPSDRFSAERPEGSISTLTIQRTEQRDSAMYRCASSPGTGANEKLFFGSGTQLSVL.

The gene calls are TRBV29-1 and TRBJ1-2; D possibly corresponds to TRBD1 (6 bases). Deletions cut 4 bases from V and 4 bases from J, with 10 bases between. This CDR3 has 12 amino acids. Germline loops: CDR1 SQVTM, CDR2 ANQGSEA. The CDR3 spells CSVGGGVYGYTF. The DNA for the CDR3 is TGCAGCGTTGGGGGGGGCGTCTATGGCTACACCTTC.

In its sample, this clonotype was seen a few times. This chain connects TRBV19 to TRBJ2-7, with D perhaps matching TRBD1 (6 bases). Germline CDR1 is LNHDA and CDR2 is SQIVND (reference sequence). With 5 bases removed from V and 5 bases from J, the gap between germline ends came to 16 bases. The CDR3 has 14 residues. Here the CDR3 DNA reads TGTGCCAGTAGTCCCCGACAGGAAAGAGACGAGCAGTACTTC. Residues: CASSPRQERDEQYF.

Only a few counts were recorded for this clonotype. The genes are TRBV20-1 and TRBJ2-5; D call uncertain. V was clipped by 6 bases and J by 2 bases, with 16 bases between them. Germline CDR1 is DFQATT and CDR2 is SNEGSKA (reference sequence). The CDR3 runs to 14 residues. CDR3 amino acids: CSAPLSTVQETQYF. As DNA, the CDR3 is TGCAGTGCACCCCTCAGCACAGTTCAAGAGACCCAGTACTTC.

This clonotype appeared a few times. The chain links TRBV2 to TRBJ2-5; 7 bases agree with TRBD2. V dropped 6 bases and J dropped 11; count of bases not matched to a gene: 12. Germline V lookup: CDR1 SNHLY, CDR2 FYNNEI. This CDR3 is built from 13 residues. Here the CDR3 reads CASSESVGGGQYF. The CDR3 nucleotides are TGTGCCAGCAGCGAGTCGGTCGGGGGAGGGCAGTACTTC. Filled out from reference TRBV2 and TRBJ2-5, the complete variable domain reads EPEVTQTPSHQVTQMGQEVILRCVPISNHLYFYWYRQILGQKVEFLVSFYNNEISEKSEIFDDQFSVERPDGSNFTLKIRSTKLEDSAMYFCASSESVGGGQYFGPGTRLLVL.

This clonotype was detected a few times. The chain combines TRBV20-1 with TRBJ2-1; 7 bases map to TRBD2. Germline CDR1 reads DFQATT; CDR2 reads SNEGSKA (reference sequence). The V and J ends lost 0 bases and 2 bases, in that order; junction bases with no gene match: 4. The length of the CDR3 is 15 residues. The CDR3 coding sequence is TGCAGTGCTAGAGAGGTCCTAGCGGCCTACAATGAGCAGTTCTTC. Its translation: CSAREVLAAYNEQFF.

V usage is TRBV7-7 and J usage is TRBJ2-5; D possibly uses TRBD1 or TRBD2 (5 bases each). Germline assignment: CDR1 SSHAT and CDR2 FNYEAQ (reference sequence). The CDR3 is 15 residues long. Between the trimmed V and J ends, which lost 5 bases and 1 base, there was a span of 14 bases. CDR3 nucleotide sequence: TGTGCCAGCAGCGTCGCCGGGACCTCCCAAGAGACCCAGTACTTC. The encoded protein is CASSVAGTSQETQYF.

The CDR3 protein is CSAREGYEQFF. The CDR3 bases are TGCAGTGCTAGAGAGGGCTATGAGCAGTTCTTC. The chain combines TRBV20-1 with TRBJ2-1; D is ambiguous. Germline V gene sequence: CDR1 DFQATT, CDR2 SNEGSKA (reference sequence). With 0 bases removed from V and 8 bases from J, the gap between germline ends came to 5 bases. This CDR3 has 11 amino acids.

The chain carries TRBV10-3 and TRBJ2-6, with D possibly called TRBD1 or TRBD2 (5 bases each). V lost 4 bases, J lost 0 bases, and 7 bases lay in between. There are 15 residues in the CDR3. CDR1 and CDR2 from the germline V gene are ENHRY and SYGVKD. Here the CDR3 DNA reads TGTGCCATCAGTGTGGGGGTCTCTGGGGCCAACGTCCTGACTTTC. It specifies CAISVGVSGANVLTF.

This clonotype was counted a few times. The chain combines TRBV6-2 or TRBV6-3 with TRBJ2-1, with TRBD2 matching over 9 bases. Trimming took 6 bases from V and 10 from J; bases not matched to a gene: 4. The CDR3 is made up of 12 amino acids. CDR1 and CDR2 from the germline V gene are MNHEY and SVGEGT. This CDR3 reads CASRASGGEQFF. CDR3 coding DNA: TGTGCCAGCAGGGCCAGCGGGGGGGAGCAGTTCTTC.

This clonotype was found many times. The J gene is TRBJ2-7, the V gene TRBV6-1; 9 positions agree with TRBD1. The CDR3 has 15 amino acids. The V gene end was trimmed by 2 bases and the J gene end by 0 bases; junction bases not matched to a gene: 2. Germline-derived CDR1 and CDR2 are MNHNS and SASEGT. CDR3 region: CASSEMTGGSYEQYF. Written as DNA, the CDR3 is TGTGCCAGCAGTGAAATGACAGGGGGCTCCTACGAGCAGTACTTC.

The V and J genes are TRBV6-4 and TRBJ2-3; D gene uncertain. This CDR3 has 15 amino acids. Germline V CDR1 and CDR2: MRHNA, SNTAGT. V was pared by 1 base and J by 4 bases, with 12 bases between. This chain's CDR3 is CASSDLGGSADTQYF. The CDR3 bases are TGTGCCAGCAGTGACTTAGGCGGATCTGCAGATACGCAGTATTTT.